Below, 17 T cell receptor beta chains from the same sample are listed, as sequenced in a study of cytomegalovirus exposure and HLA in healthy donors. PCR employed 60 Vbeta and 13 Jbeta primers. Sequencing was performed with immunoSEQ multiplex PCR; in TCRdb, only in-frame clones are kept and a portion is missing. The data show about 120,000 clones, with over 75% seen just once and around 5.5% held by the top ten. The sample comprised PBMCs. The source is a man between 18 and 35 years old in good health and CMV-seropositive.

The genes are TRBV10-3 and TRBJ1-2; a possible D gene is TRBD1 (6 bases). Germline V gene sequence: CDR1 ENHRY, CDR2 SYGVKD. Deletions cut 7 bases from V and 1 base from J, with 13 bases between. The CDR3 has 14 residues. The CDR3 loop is CAINEGGYNYGYTF. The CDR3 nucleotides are TGTGCCATCAACGAAGGGGGATATAACTATGGCTACACCTTC.

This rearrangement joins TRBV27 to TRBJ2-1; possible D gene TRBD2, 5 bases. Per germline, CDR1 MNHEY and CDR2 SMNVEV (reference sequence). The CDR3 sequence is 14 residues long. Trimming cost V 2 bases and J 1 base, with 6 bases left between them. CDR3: CASSLPGSYNEQFF. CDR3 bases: TGTGCCAGCAGTTTACCGGGGTCCTACAATGAGCAGTTCTTC.

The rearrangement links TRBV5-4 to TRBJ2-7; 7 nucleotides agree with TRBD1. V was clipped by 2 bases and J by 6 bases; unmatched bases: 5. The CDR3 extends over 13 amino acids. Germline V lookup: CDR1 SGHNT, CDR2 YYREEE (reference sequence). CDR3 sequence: CASSLGQVAEQYF. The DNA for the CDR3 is TGTGCCAGCAGCTTAGGACAGGTCGCCGAGCAGTACTTC.

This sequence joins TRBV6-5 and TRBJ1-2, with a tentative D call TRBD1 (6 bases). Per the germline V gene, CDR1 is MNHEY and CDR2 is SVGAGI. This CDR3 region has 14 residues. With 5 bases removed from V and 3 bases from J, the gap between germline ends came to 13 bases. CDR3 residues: CASSEVGGYYGYTF. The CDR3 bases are TGTGCCAGCAGTGAAGTAGGGGGTTACTATGGCTACACCTTC.

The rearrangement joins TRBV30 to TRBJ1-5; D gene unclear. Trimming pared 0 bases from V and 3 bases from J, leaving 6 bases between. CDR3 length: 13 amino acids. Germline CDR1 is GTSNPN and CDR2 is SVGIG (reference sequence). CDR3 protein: CAWSVGLNQPQHF. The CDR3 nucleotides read TGTGCCTGGAGTGTGGGCCTCAATCAGCCCCAGCATTTT.

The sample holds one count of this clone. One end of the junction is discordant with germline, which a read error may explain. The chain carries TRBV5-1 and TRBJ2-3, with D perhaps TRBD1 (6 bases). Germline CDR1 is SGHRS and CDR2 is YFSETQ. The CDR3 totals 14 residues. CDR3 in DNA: TGCGCCAGCAGTTTGGACAGTCTCACAGATACGCAGTATTTT. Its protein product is CASSLDSLTDTQYF.

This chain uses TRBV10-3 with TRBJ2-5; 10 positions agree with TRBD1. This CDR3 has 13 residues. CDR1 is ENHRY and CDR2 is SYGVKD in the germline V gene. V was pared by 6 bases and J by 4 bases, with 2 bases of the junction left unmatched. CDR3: CAISRTGGETQYF. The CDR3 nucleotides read TGTGCCATCAGCCGGACAGGGGGAGAGACCCAGTACTTC.

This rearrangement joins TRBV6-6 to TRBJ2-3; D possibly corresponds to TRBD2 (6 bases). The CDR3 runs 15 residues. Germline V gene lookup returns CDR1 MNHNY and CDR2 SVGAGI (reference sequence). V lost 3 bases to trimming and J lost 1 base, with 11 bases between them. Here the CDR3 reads CASSYLIAGTDTQYF. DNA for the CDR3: TGTGCCAGCAGTTATCTGATAGCGGGCACAGATACGCAGTATTTT.

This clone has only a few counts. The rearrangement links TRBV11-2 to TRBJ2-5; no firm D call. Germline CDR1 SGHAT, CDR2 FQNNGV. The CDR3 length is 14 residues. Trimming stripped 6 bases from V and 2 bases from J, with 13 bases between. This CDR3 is CASSPTHNQETQYF. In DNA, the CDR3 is TGTGCCAGCAGTCCGACTCACAATCAAGAGACCCAGTACTTC.

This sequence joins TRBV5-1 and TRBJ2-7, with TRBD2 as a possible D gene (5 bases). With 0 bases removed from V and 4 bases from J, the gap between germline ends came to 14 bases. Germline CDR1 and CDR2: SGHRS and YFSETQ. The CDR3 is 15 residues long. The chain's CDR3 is CASSLAVGVEYEQYV. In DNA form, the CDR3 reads TGCGCCAGCAGCTTGGCCGTCGGGGTGGAGTACGAGCAGTACGTC.

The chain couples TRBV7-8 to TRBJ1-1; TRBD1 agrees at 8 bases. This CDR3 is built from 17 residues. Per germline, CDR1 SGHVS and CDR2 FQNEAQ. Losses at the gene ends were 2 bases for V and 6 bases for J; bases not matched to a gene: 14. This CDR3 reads CASSLHSRGLLPSEAFF. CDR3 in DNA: TGTGCCAGCAGCTTACACTCCAGGGGGCTCCTACCATCTGAAGCTTTCTTT.

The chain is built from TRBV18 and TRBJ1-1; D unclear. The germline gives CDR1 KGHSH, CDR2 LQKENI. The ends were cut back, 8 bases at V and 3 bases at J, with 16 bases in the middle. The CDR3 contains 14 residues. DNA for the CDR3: TGTGCCAGCCACCGGGCCAGGAGGGACACTGAAGCTTTCTTT. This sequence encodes CASHRARRDTEAFF.

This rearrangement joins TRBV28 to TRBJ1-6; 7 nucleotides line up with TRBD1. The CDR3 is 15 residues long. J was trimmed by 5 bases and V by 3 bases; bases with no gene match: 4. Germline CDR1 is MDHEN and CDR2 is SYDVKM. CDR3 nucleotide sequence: TGTGCCAGCAGTTTGCCGACAGGGAATAATTCACCCCTCCACTTT. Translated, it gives CASSLPTGNNSPLHF.

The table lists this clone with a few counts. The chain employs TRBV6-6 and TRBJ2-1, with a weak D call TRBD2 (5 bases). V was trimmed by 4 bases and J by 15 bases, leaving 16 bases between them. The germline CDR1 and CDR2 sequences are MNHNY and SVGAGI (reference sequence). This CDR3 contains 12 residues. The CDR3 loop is CASSLAKTEWFF. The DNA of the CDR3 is TGTGCCAGCAGTTTAGCGAAGACGGAGTGGTTCTTC.

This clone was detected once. The DNA of the CDR3 is TGTGCCAGCAGCGTGACAGGGGGCTTGGCCACTGAAGCTTTCTTT. Its protein product is CASSVTGGLATEAFF. V usage is TRBV2 and J usage is TRBJ1-1; 10 bases match TRBD1. V was clipped by 6 bases and J by 4 bases; unmatched bases: 8. Germline assignment: CDR1 SNHLY and CDR2 FYNNEI. The CDR3 consists of 15 residues.

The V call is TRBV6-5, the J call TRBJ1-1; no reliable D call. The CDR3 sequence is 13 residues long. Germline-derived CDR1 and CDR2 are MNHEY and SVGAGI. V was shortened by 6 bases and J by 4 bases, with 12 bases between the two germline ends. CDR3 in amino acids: CASSLVVATEAFF. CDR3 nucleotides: TGTGCCAGCAGCCTAGTAGTGGCCACTGAAGCTTTCTTT.

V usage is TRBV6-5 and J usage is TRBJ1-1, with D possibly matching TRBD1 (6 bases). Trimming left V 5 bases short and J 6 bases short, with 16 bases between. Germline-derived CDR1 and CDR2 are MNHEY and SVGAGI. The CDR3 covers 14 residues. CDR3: CASSRDTGLPEAFF. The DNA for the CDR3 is TGTGCCAGCAGTAGGGACACGGGTCTACCTGAAGCTTTCTTT.